This entry features one TCR beta chain sequence. Its antigen is currently unknown. Thyroid surgery was performed in patients who had received no treatment beforehand. Study processing details: Researchers built a distant-metastasis classifier for papillary thyroid cancer that drew on CDR3 differences across clinicopathological groups. TCRdb redid the clone calls on the PCR reads using MiXCR. TCRdb assigned the V and J calls; the authors' analysis was not used. Among about 25,000 clones, 22% were seen once, and the ten largest hold 6% to 9.5%. This entry comes from a study of metastatic and nonmetastatic thyroid tumors. As for the study in general: The comparison covered peripheral blood and tumor or nodule tissue in malignant and benign thyroid patients.

The V end was cut by 0 bases, the J end by 3 bases, with 14 bases between. This CDR3 is 16 amino acids long. Looked up from germline, CDR1 is SGHRS and CDR2 is YFSETQ. General observations from the study: Malignant thyroid tumors reportedly had TCR beta diversity that was significantly higher than in benign nodules, in blood and tumor.

The chain couples TRBV5-1 to TRBJ2-3; D gene uncertain. Sequencing was carried out using blood. The TCR comes from a female donor with papillary thyroid cancer or a benign thyroid nodule (not recorded which). Some clones in this sample may be carry-over from other donors' samples. The CDR3 region has the DNA TGCGCCAGCAGCTTGGAGCAGGCCCTTAGGACAGATACGCAGTATTTT. This gives the protein CASSLEQALRTDTQYF.